The present TCR beta chain was sequenced within a study of blood T cells in healthy people across ages. In this sample, this clonotype turned up a few times. The antigen is unknown. The junction departs from the called germline gene at one end, perhaps through a read error. Combining a sample-barcoded 5' primer with a J-beta primer mix, a second PCR ran for 7 to 11 cycles. TCRdb called the 5' RACE reads again in MiXCR, with one record for every CDR3 protein. This sample has around 1,000,000 distinct CDR3 sequences, with about 23% found just once. CDR1 SGHAT and CDR2 FQNNGV come from the germline V gene. This CDR3 spans 12 amino acids. Regarding the study as a whole: The study found TCR beta diversity correlated strongly with naive T cell percentage.

These data were also reused for a study on T cells of mothers and their children. According to that study: Over 8 million TCR beta CDR3 reads were obtained from each mother, and a few million from each child.

The sequenced sample was blood. This TCR came from a girl aged 2 to 9 in good health. V gene TRBV11-2 combines with J gene TRBJ1-1; D unclear. The CDR3 sequence is CASSLGVGQSSF. The CDR3 DNA reads as TGTGCCAGCAGCTTAGGAGTGGGCCAAAGTTCTTTT.